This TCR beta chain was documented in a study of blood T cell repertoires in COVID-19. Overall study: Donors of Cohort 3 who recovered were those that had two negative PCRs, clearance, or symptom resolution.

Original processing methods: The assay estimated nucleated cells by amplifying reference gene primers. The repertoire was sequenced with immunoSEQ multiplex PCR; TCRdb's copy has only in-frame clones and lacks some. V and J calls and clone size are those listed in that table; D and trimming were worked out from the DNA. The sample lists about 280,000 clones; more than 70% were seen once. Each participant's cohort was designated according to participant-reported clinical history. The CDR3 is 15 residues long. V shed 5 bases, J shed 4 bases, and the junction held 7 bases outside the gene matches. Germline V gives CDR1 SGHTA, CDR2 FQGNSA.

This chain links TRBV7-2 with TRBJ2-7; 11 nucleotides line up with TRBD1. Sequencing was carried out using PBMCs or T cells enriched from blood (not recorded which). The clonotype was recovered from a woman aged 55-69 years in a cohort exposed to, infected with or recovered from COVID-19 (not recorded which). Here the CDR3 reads CASSPRTGGVYEQYF. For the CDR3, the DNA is TGTGCCAGCAGCCCCAGGACAGGGGGCGTTTACGAGCAGTACTTC.